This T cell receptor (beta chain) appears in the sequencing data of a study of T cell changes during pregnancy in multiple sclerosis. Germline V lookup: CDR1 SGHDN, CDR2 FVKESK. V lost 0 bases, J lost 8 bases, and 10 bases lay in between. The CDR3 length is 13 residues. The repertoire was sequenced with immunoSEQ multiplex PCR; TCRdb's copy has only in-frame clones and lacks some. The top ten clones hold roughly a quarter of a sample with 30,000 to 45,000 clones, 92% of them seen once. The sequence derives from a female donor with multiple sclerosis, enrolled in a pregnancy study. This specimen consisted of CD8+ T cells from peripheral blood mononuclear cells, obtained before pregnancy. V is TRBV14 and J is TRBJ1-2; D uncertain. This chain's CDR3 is CASSQEVVAGYTF. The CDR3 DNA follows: TGTGCCAGCAGCCAAGAGGTGGTTGCGGGCTACACCTTC.